This T cell receptor (beta chain) was sequenced during a study of CD8 T cells in ankylosing spondylitis. One entry per CDR3 protein results from TCRdb running MiXCR on the 5' RACE reads. The sample lists some 27,000 distinct CDR3 sequences; less than 6.5% were seen once. The CDR3 extends over 14 amino acids. V shed 0 bases and J shed 5 bases, with 11 bases lying between them. Germline V gene lookup returns CDR1 SGDLS and CDR2 YYNGEE. This clonotype was picked up many times. The TCR originated in a female donor with ankylosing spondylitis or in good health (not recorded which). Sequenced sample: blood, either unsorted or a sorted T cell fraction (not recorded which). The chain links TRBV9 to TRBJ1-2; the D is unclear. CDR3 in amino acids: CASSVGQFDYGYTF. CDR3 DNA: TGTGCCAGCAGCGTAGGTCAGTTTGATTATGGCTACACCTTC.